This T cell receptor beta chain was found in a study of blood T cells in healthy people across ages. Germline V gene lookup returns CDR1 LNHNV and CDR2 YYDKDF (reference sequence). With 0 bases clipped from V and 8 bases from J, the junction kept 5 bases outside the gene matches. The CDR3 runs to 14 residues. PCR was performed a second time for roughly 6 to 12 cycles using a sample-barcoded 5' primer and a J-beta primer mix. TCRdb redid the calling of the 5' RACE reads with MiXCR, one entry per CDR3 protein. The table shows hundreds of thousands of distinct CDR3 sequences, with under 70% occurring only once.

The chain carries TRBV15 and TRBJ1-2, with 8 positions matching TRBD1. The source is a man in his fifties or sixties in good health. The specimen sequenced was blood. CDR3 amino acids: CATSRDRGPWGYTF. The CDR3 DNA reads as TGTGCCACCAGCAGAGACAGGGGGCCCTGGGGCTACACCTTC.